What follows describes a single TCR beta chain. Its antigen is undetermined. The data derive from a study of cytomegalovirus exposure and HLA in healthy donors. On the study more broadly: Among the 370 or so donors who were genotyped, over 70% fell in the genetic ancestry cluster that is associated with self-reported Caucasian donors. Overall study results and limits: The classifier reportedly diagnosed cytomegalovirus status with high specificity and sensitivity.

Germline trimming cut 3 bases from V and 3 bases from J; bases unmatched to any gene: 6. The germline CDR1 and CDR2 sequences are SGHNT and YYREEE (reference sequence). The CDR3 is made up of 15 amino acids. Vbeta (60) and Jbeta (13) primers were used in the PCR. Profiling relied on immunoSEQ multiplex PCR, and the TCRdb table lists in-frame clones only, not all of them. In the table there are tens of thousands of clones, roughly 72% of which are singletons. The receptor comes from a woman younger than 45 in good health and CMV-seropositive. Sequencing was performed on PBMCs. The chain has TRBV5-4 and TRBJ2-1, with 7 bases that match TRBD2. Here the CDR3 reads CASSSSGTFYNEQFF. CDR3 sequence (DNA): TGTGCCAGCAGCTCAAGCGGGACCTTCTACAATGAGCAGTTCTTC.